The 17 T cell receptor beta chains presented below share a single source sample, sequenced in a study of blood T cell repertoires in COVID-19. The table came from immunoSEQ multiplex PCR; TCRdb's copy has only in-frame clones and leaves some out. The sample has some 110,000 clones, around 81% seen once. Material: peripheral blood. Source of these receptors: a woman aged 70-85 years with acute or convalescent COVID-19.

The rearrangement uses TRBV30 and TRBJ1-1, with D possibly TRBD1 on 6 matching bases. The CDR3 loop spans 14 amino acids. CDR1 is GTSNPN, CDR2 SVGIG, per germline (reference sequence). Trimming took off 7 bases at V and 4 bases at J, with 19 bases between the two ends. CDR3 DNA sequence: TGTGCCTTTTCCGGGGGGGGCAAGGGCACTGAAGCTTTCTTT. Amino acids: CAFSGGGKGTEAFF.

The chain joins TRBV28 to TRBJ2-1; D unclear. Per germline, CDR1 MDHEN and CDR2 SYDVKM. V lost 5 bases, J lost 0 bases, and 14 bases lay in between. The length of the CDR3 is 16 residues. As DNA, the CDR3 is TGTGCCAGCAGTCCCCTCACAGATCGCTCCTACAATGAGCAGTTCTTC. It translates to CASSPLTDRSYNEQFF.

This chain joins TRBV28 and TRBJ1-2; 7 bases match TRBD1. CDR1 and CDR2 from the germline V gene are MDHEN and SYDVKM. The CDR3 length is 15 residues. The trim removed 2 bases at V and 3 bases at J, leaving 6 bases unmatched. The CDR3 nucleotides are TGTGCCAGCAGTTTAGGAGGAGGGGGCGACTATGGCTACACCTTC. This translates into CASSLGGGGDYGYTF.

This chain uses TRBV2 with TRBJ2-3, with 7 bases matching TRBD2. Germline CDR1 is SNHLY and CDR2 is FYNNEI. V gave up 4 bases and J gave up 2 bases; unmatched junction bases: 6. The CDR3 runs to 15 residues. CDR3 loop: CASSAPTSDTDTQYF. In nucleotides, the CDR3 is TGTGCCAGCAGTGCCCCCACTAGCGACACAGATACGCAGTATTTT.

The table lists this clone with a few counts. V usage is TRBV28 and J usage is TRBJ1-5, with TRBD1 identical over 10 bases. The CDR3 length is 15 residues. Germline V gene data show CDR1 as MDHEN and CDR2 as SYDVKM. The trim removed 3 bases at V and 5 bases at J, leaving 4 bases unmatched. The CDR3 region is CASSLSGTGDQPQHF. The CDR3 DNA reads as TGTGCCAGCAGTTTGTCCGGGACAGGGGATCAGCCCCAGCATTTT.

The J gene is TRBJ2-1, the V gene TRBV9; 9 bases line up with TRBD2. The CDR3 spans 19 residues. With 0 bases clipped from V and 4 bases from J, the junction kept 14 bases outside the gene matches. Germline-derived CDR1 and CDR2 are SGDLS and YYNGEE. CDR3 amino acids: CASSVGGLAGVGGYNEQFF. CDR3 DNA: TGTGCCAGCAGCGTAGGAGGTTTAGCGGGAGTGGGAGGGTACAATGAGCAGTTCTTC.

The rearrangement links TRBV6-5 to TRBJ2-6, with D hard to call. CDR1 is MNHEY and CDR2 is SVGAGI in the germline V gene. The CDR3 covers 15 residues. V lost 5 bases, J lost 0 bases, and 8 bases lay in between. The CDR3 coding sequence is TGTGCCAGCAGTCCCCTTAACTCTGGGGCCAACGTCCTGACTTTC. Protein product: CASSPLNSGANVLTF.

The V gene is TRBV4-3, the J gene TRBJ2-7, with 8 bases that match TRBD2. The CDR3 totals 16 residues. Germline V gives CDR1 LGHNA, CDR2 YSLEER. The V gene end was trimmed by 0 bases and the J gene end by 2 bases; junction bases not matched to a gene: 6. In DNA, the CDR3 is TGCGCCAGCAGCCAAGATGCGGGAGGAAGCGCCTACGAGCAGTACTTC. It is translated as CASSQDAGGSAYEQYF.

This rearrangement joins TRBV30 to TRBJ2-3; TRBD2 is a possible D gene (6 bases). The CDR3 is made up of 18 amino acids. Trimming took off 0 bases at V and 0 bases at J, with 19 bases between the two ends. Looked up from germline, CDR1 is GTSNPN and CDR2 is SVGIG (reference sequence). The CDR3 reads CAWSVQSPTSASTDTQYF. The CDR3 DNA reads TGTGCCTGGAGTGTACAATCCCCGACTAGTGCTAGCACAGATACGCAGTATTTT.

The chain couples TRBV6-5 to TRBJ2-1; tentatively, D is TRBD1 (6 bases). The CDR3 has 15 residues. The V gene lost 8 bases and the J gene lost 3 bases, with 17 bases spanning the gap. Germline CDR1 reads MNHEY; CDR2 reads SVGAGI. The DNA for the CDR3 is TGTGCCAGCCGAGTGGCACAGGGAATCTACAATGAGCAGTTCTTC. Translation: CASRVAQGIYNEQFF.

A single count supports this clone. The rearrangement links TRBV2 to TRBJ2-1, with TRBD2 matching 7 bases. Germline values: CDR1 SNHLY, CDR2 FYNNEI. Trimming took 8 bases from V and 4 from J; bases not matched to a gene: 5. The CDR3 is 13 residues long. CDR3: CASGGGFYNEQFF. The DNA of the CDR3 is TGTGCCAGCGGGGGGGGGTTTTACAATGAGCAGTTCTTC. Full variable domain (outside the CDR3, taken from reference TRBV2 and TRBJ2-1): EPEVTQTPSHQVTQMGQEVILRCVPISNHLYFYWYRQILGQKVEFLVSFYNNEISEKSEIFDDQFSVERPDGSNFTLKIRSTKLEDSAMYFCASGGGFYNEQFFGPGTRLTVL.

The V call is TRBV4-3, the J call TRBJ2-7, with TRBD2 matching 11 bases. The length of the CDR3 is 15 residues. The germline CDR1 and CDR2 sequences are LGHNA and YSLEER. Unmatched junction bases numbered 9, after V lost 5 bases and J lost 6 bases. The CDR3 loop reads CASSYLAGGSTEQYF. DNA for the CDR3: TGCGCCAGCAGCTACCTAGCGGGGGGCTCCACCGAGCAGTACTTC.

This clone showed up just once. The same CDR3 arises from other DNA sequences in this sample as well. V and J are TRBV6-5 and TRBJ1-3; 8 nucleotides agree with TRBD1. V lost 6 bases, J lost 0 bases, and 4 bases stayed unmatched. CDR1 and CDR2 (germline): MNHEY, SVGAGI. This CDR3 has 15 amino acids. CDR3 bases: TGTGCCAGCAGAAGGGACAGGAGCTCTGGAAACACCATATATTTT. This encodes CASRRDRSSGNTIYF.

The rearrangement uses TRBV2 and TRBJ2-1; no firm D call. This CDR3 is built from 14 residues. Germline-derived CDR1 and CDR2 are SNHLY and FYNNEI. Trimming left V 0 bases short and J 7 bases short, with 10 bases between. The CDR3 loop is CASSEAQTLNEQFF. The CDR3 region has the DNA TGTGCCAGCAGTGAAGCGCAAACTCTAAATGAGCAGTTCTTC.

The chain is built from TRBV6-2 or TRBV6-3 and TRBJ2-3, with 8 positions matching TRBD1. Germline loops: CDR1 MNHEY, CDR2 SVGEGT. The V and J ends lost 6 bases and 3 bases, in that order; junction bases with no gene match: 5. The CDR3 contains 14 residues. The CDR3 region is CASSPDRATDTQYF. CDR3 sequence (DNA): TGTGCCAGCAGCCCGGACAGGGCGACAGATACGCAGTATTTT.

The chain is built from TRBV3-1 (or the pseudogene TRBV3-2) and TRBJ2-1, with TRBD2 matching over 13 bases. Germline lookup yields CDR1 LGHDT and CDR2 YNNKEL (reference sequence). V was clipped by 11 bases and J by 2 bases; unmatched bases: 27. This CDR3 has 22 residues. CDR3: CAPALALIVTGLAGLTYNEQFF. The CDR3 DNA is TGTGCCCCAGCACTCGCTCTAATTGTCACGGGACTAGCGGGATTAACCTACAATGAGCAGTTCTTC.

V usage is TRBV2 and J usage is TRBJ1-4, with 8 positions matching TRBD1. This CDR3 spans 14 amino acids. The V gene end was trimmed by 10 bases and the J gene end by 7 bases; junction bases not matched to a gene: 11. Germline CDR1 is SNHLY and CDR2 is FYNNEI. The CDR3 sequence is CATAGRTGSEKLFF. The CDR3 region has the DNA TGTGCCACCGCAGGCCGGACAGGGAGTGAAAAACTGTTTTTT.